This T cell receptor (beta chain) was identified in a study of T-cell reconstitution after alpha-beta-depleted transplantation in children. This clonotype was picked up a small number of times. The V end lost 3 bases, the J end lost 3 bases, and 15 bases lay between the germline ends. This CDR3 comprises 15 residues. The V gene's germline CDR1 is LNHNV and CDR2 YYDKDF (reference sequence). For TCRbeta, the library was prepared with unique molecular identifiers. TCRdb re-called the PCR reads with MiXCR, one entry per CDR3 protein. The sample contains some 640,000 distinct CDR3 sequences, roughly 17% of which appear only once.

This sequence was found in a human donor who donated a stem cell graft to a child with acute myeloid leukemia. The sample was PBMCs from the stem cell graft donor, taken from the stem cell graft. The rearrangement uses TRBV15 and TRBJ2-7; D tentatively reads TRBD1 or TRBD2 (5 bases each). CDR3 nucleotide sequence: TGTGCCACCAGCAGGGGAGCCGGGGCTAGCTACGAGCAGTACTTC. It yields the protein CATSRGAGASYEQYF. Variable domain in full (rest from reference TRBV15 and TRBJ2-7): DAMVIQNPRYQVTQFGKPVTLSCSQTLNHNVMYWYQQKSSQAPKLLFHYYDKDFNNEADTPDNFQSRRPNTSFCFLDIRSPGLGDTAMYLCATSRGAGASYEQYFGPGTRLTVT.